Below are 18 T cell receptor beta chains sequenced from a single sample in a study of blood T cell repertoires in COVID-19. Here immunoSEQ multiplex PCR was the method, and the copy in TCRdb shows in-frame clones only, minus some. The sample has roughly 150,000 clones, approximately 86% seen once; the top ten hold approximately 10%. The sequenced material came from peripheral blood. These TCRs come from an elderly woman with active or convalescent COVID-19.

This clone turned up a few times. The J gene is TRBJ1-2, the V gene TRBV5-1; 12 bases align to TRBD1. Trimming took 3 bases from V and 9 from J; bases not matched to a gene: 6. The length of the CDR3 is 14 residues. The V gene's germline CDR1 is SGHRS and CDR2 YFSETQ. The CDR3 nucleotides are TGCGCCAGCAGCTCACCGGGACAGGGGGCCAGCTACACCTTC. Residues: CASSSPGQGASYTF.

This CDR3 reads CASSLATPYGYTF. The CDR3 DNA is TGTGCCAGCAGCTTAGCGACACCCTATGGCTACACCTTC. This sequence joins TRBV11-2 and TRBJ1-2; D is undetermined. Germline V gene data show CDR1 as SGHAT and CDR2 as FQNNGV. Trimming left V 1 base short and J 4 bases short, with 7 bases between. CDR3 size: 13 residues. Together with reference TRBV11-2 and TRBJ1-2, the CDR3 gives the full variable domain: EAGVAQSPRYKIIEKRQSVAFWCNPISGHATLYWYQQILGQGPKLLIQFQNNGVVDDSQLPKDRFSAERLKGVDSTLKIQPAKLEDSAVYLCASSLATPYGYTFGSGTRLTVV.

This chain connects TRBV11-3 to TRBJ1-1, with no clear D. CDR1 is SGHNT and CDR2 is YENEEA in the germline V gene. The V end was cut by 6 bases, the J end by 1 base, with 12 bases between. The CDR3 loop spans 14 amino acids. CDR3 nucleotide sequence: TGTGCCAGCAGTTCCCTCCTAGCGAACACTGAAGCTTTCTTT. Amino acid sequence: CASSSLLANTEAFF. Together with reference TRBV11-3 and TRBJ1-1, the CDR3 gives the full variable domain: EAGVVQSPRYKIIEKKQPVAFWCNPISGHNTLYWYLQNLGQGPELLIRYENEEAVDDSQLPKDRFSAERLKGVDSTLKIQPAELGDSAVYLCASSSLLANTEAFFGQGTRLTVV.

The V gene is TRBV21-1, the J gene TRBJ2-7; the table's D gene call, TRBD2, was not cross checked with the DNA. TRBV21-1 is described as a pseudogene. The CDR3 consists of 13 residues. DNA for the CDR3: TGTGCCAGCATCCTCCCCGGCGGTTACGAGCAGTACTTC. Amino acids: CASILPGGYEQYF.

CDR3 coding DNA: TGTGCCAGCAGCTTAGGGAGACAGGGAAGGGGGTATGGCTACACCTTC. Protein product: CASSLGRQGRGYGYTF. This chain joins TRBV7-6 and TRBJ1-2, with 7 bases aligning to TRBD1. V dropped 1 base and J dropped 5; count of bases not matched to a gene: 10. This CDR3 is built from 16 residues. Germline V lookup: CDR1 SGHVS, CDR2 FNYEAQ.

J is TRBJ1-5 and V is TRBV28; 9 positions agree with TRBD1. The CDR3 sequence is 17 residues long. Per germline, CDR1 MDHEN and CDR2 SYDVKM. V trimming: 6 bases; J trimming: 0 bases; junction bases outside the gene matches: 9. CDR3 DNA sequence: TGTGCCAGCAGACAAGCGGGACAGGGTTATAGCAATCAGCCCCAGCATTTT. Amino acids: CASRQAGQGYSNQPQHF.

The chain carries TRBV30 and TRBJ1-5, with D perhaps TRBD1 (5 bases). The germline V gene encodes CDR1 GTSNPN and CDR2 SVGIG (reference sequence). The V end lost 2 bases, the J end lost 1 base, and 12 bases lay between the germline ends. The CDR3 spans 15 residues. The CDR3 here is CAWSIQAGSNQPQHF. As DNA, the CDR3 is TGTGCCTGGAGTATACAGGCGGGGAGCAATCAGCCCCAGCATTTT.

The chain is built from TRBV4-1 and TRBJ1-5, with D perhaps matching TRBD1 (5 bases). The V gene lost 4 bases and the J gene lost 4 bases, with 17 bases spanning the gap. This CDR3 is 16 amino acids long. Germline V gene data show CDR1 as MGHRA and CDR2 as YSYEKL. CDR3 region: CASSRFIRTMNQPQHF. The CDR3 DNA reads as TGCGCCAGCAGCCGCTTCATCCGGACAATGAATCAGCCCCAGCATTTT.

The rearrangement links TRBV5-1 to TRBJ2-3; D is possibly TRBD2 (6 bases). Germline assignment: CDR1 SGHRS and CDR2 YFSETQ. There are 14 residues in the CDR3. The germline V and J ends were trimmed by 4 bases and 4 bases, with 13 bases remaining between them. This CDR3 is CASSQDPGADTQYF. The CDR3 nucleotides are TGCGCCAGCAGCCAGGACCCGGGGGCAGATACGCAGTATTTT.

V usage is TRBV19 and J usage is TRBJ2-1, with 7 positions matching TRBD2. From germline, CDR1 is LNHDA and CDR2 SQIVND (reference sequence). The CDR3 loop spans 14 amino acids. V lost 4 bases, J lost 8 bases, and 8 bases stayed unmatched. The CDR3 loop reads CASSTKIGGYEQFF. The CDR3 region has the DNA TGTGCCAGTAGTACGAAAATCGGGGGGTATGAGCAGTTCTTC.

This chain joins TRBV11-2 and TRBJ2-1, with 9 bases that match TRBD2. The germline V gene has CDR1 SGHAT and CDR2 FQNNGV. The CDR3 extends over 14 amino acids. The junction had 4 bases not matched to a gene; V was cut back by 1 base and J by 9 bases. The CDR3 DNA reads as TGTGCCAGCAGCTTAGGCCTAGCGGGAATTGAGCAGTTCTTC. Protein: CASSLGLAGIEQFF.

J is TRBJ1-1 and V is TRBV19; D is uncertain. The CDR3 is 13 amino acids. Germline V gene sequence: CDR1 LNHDA, CDR2 SQIVND (reference sequence). V was trimmed by 5 bases and J by 0 bases, leaving 7 bases between them. CDR3 in amino acids: CASSVGLNTEAFF. CDR3 in DNA: TGTGCCAGTAGTGTAGGGCTGAACACTGAAGCTTTCTTT.

This clone was seen just once. V gene TRBV2 combines with J gene TRBJ1-2; D unresolved. Germline-derived CDR1 and CDR2 are SNHLY and FYNNEI. V was shortened by 5 bases and J by 5 bases, with 12 bases between the two germline ends. The CDR3 length is 13 residues. The CDR3, as DNA: TGTGCCAGCAGTACTAGGTTTCTTTATGGCTACACCTTC. This translates into CASSTRFLYGYTF.

The chain couples TRBV18 to TRBJ1-1; no firm D call. CDR3 length equals 16 residues. Germline V gene data show CDR1 as KGHSH and CDR2 as LQKENI. The V and J ends lost 3 bases and 5 bases respectively, with 19 bases between them. This chain's CDR3 is CASSPVMDSPGTEAFF. CDR3 coding DNA: TGTGCCAGCTCACCGGTCATGGACTCACCGGGGACTGAAGCTTTCTTT.

This chain links TRBV27 with TRBJ2-5, with D maybe TRBD1 (5 bases). Germline CDR1 and CDR2: MNHEY and SMNVEV (reference sequence). V was clipped by 0 bases and J by 4 bases, with 9 bases between them. The CDR3 spans 14 residues. CDR3 DNA sequence: TGTGCCAGCAGTTTATCTGGGGCAAGAGAGACCCAGTACTTC. Translation gives CASSLSGARETQYF.

The chain recombines TRBV27 with TRBJ2-3; D possibly corresponds to TRBD2 (5 bases). V was shortened by 1 base and J by 6 bases, with 11 bases between the two germline ends. This CDR3 spans 14 amino acids. Germline assignment: CDR1 MNHEY and CDR2 SMNVEV (reference sequence). CDR3 amino acids: CASSLFGSLDTQYF. The CDR3 DNA sequence: TGTGCCAGCAGTTTATTTGGGAGTTTGGATACGCAGTATTTT.

The chain links TRBV11-2 to TRBJ1-4; D remains unclear. The length of the CDR3 is 14 residues. Deletions cut 5 bases from V and 8 bases from J, with 15 bases between. Looked up from germline, CDR1 is SGHAT and CDR2 is FQNNGV. CDR3 region: CASSATAGREKLFF. The CDR3 region has the DNA TGTGCCAGCAGCGCCACAGCCGGTAGGGAAAAACTGTTTTTT.

V usage is TRBV28 and J usage is TRBJ1-1; TRBD1 matches 12 bases. Germline V gene sequence: CDR1 MDHEN, CDR2 SYDVKM. The CDR3 loop spans 16 amino acids. J was trimmed by 0 bases and V by 4 bases; bases with no gene match: 3. CDR3 nucleotides: TGTGCCAGCAGTTACGGGACAGGGGGCCTGAACACTGAAGCTTTCTTT. The encoded protein is CASSYGTGGLNTEAFF.